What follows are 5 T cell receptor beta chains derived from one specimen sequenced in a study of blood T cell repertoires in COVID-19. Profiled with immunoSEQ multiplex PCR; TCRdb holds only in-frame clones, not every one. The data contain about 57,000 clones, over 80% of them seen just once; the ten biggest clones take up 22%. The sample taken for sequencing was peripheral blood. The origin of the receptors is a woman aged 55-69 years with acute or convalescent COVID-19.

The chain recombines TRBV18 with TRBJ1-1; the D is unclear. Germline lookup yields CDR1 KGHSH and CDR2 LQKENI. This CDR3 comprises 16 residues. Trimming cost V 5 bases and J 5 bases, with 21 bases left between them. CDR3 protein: CASSIGVTPRETEAFF. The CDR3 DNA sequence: TGTGCCAGCTCAATCGGCGTAACACCTAGGGAGACTGAAGCTTTCTTT.

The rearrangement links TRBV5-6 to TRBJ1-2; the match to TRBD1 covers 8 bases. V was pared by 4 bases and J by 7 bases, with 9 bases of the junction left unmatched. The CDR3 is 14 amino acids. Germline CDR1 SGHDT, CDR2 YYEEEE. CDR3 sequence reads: CASSPNQGTGGYTF. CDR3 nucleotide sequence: TGTGCCAGCAGCCCCAACCAGGGGACAGGTGGCTACACCTTC.

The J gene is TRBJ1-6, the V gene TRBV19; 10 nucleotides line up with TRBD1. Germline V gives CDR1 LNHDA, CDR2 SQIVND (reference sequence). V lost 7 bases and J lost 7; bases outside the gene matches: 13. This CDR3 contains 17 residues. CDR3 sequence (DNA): TGTGCCAGTAACAAAAGACAGGGGGCTGGACTAAATTCACCCCTCCACTTT. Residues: CASNKRQGAGLNSPLHF.

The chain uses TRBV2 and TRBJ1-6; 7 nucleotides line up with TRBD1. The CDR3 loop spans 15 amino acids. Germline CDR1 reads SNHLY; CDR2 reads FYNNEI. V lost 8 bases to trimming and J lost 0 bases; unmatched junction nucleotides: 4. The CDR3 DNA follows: TGTGCCAGCTACAGGGGAACCTCCTATAATTCACCCCTCCACTTT. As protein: CASYRGTSYNSPLHF.

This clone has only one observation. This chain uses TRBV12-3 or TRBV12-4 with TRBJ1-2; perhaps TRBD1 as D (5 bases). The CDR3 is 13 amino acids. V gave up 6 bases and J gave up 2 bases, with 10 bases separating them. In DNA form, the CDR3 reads TGTGCCAGCAGGTACACAGGAAACTATGGCTACACCTTC. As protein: CASRYTGNYGYTF.